This T cell receptor beta chain is from a study of shared clonotypes between healthy human individuals. Study in general: The study drew on a couple of women and a few men aged 18 to 49 as donors.

TCRdb's table, derived via immunoSEQ multiplex PCR, lists solely in-frame clones and lacks some. This sample has roughly 650,000 clones, with approximately 96% found just once. General observations from the study: Clonotype sharing across a few donors was observed for 4% to 5.5% of naive CD4 clonotypes. Among the subsets, naive ones generally showed larger estimated richness than memory ones. Generation probabilities were higher for clonotypes shared across all four sorted-subset donors than for unshared ones.

This clone was found once. Its antigen is undetermined. The naive CD8 population came from CD45RO-negative cells selected for CCR7, without terminally differentiated effector memory CD45RA+ cells. This receptor was obtained from a woman in her thirties in good health. The sequencing input was naive CD8+ T cells sorted from blood.

The CDR3 loop is CASSPGTGTTSYEQYF. DNA for the CDR3: TGCGCCAGCAGCCCGGGGACAGGGACGACCTCCTACGAGCAGTACTTC. This chain joins TRBV5-1 and TRBJ2-7; 9 nucleotides match TRBD1. Germline CDR1 and CDR2: SGHRS and YFSETQ. This CDR3 comprises 16 residues. Trimming cost V 4 bases and J 0 bases; bases outside gene matches: 8. The variable domain in full, with the rest retrieved from reference TRBV5-1 and TRBJ2-7, is KAGVTQTPRYLIKTRGQQVTLSCSPISGHRSVSWYQQTPGQGLQFLFEYFSETQRNKGNFPGRFSGRQFSNSRSEMNVSTLELGDSALYLCASSPGTGTTSYEQYFGPGTRLTVT.